The next 9 T cell receptor beta chains were all read from a single sample in a study of T cell responses to AZD1222 COVID-19 vaccine. Generated by immunoSEQ multiplex PCR, the TCRdb table keeps only in-frame clones and is missing some. The table lists some 100,000 clones, approximately 91% of them singletons. The sample in question was peripheral blood, obtained on day 0 of AZD1222 vaccination. These receptors came from an adult in good health.

The CDR3 DNA is TGTGCCAGCAGCGTAGGCCTTGGGACAGCCGAGACCCAGTACTTC. Protein product: CASSVGLGTAETQYF. The genes are TRBV9 and TRBJ2-5; TRBD1 matches 7 bases. The length of the CDR3 is 15 residues. The germline V gene encodes CDR1 SGDLS and CDR2 YYNGEE. The V gene end was trimmed by 0 bases and the J gene end by 5 bases; junction bases not matched to a gene: 7.

The chain is built from TRBV3-1 (or the pseudogene TRBV3-2) and TRBJ1-1; weak D call: TRBD1 (5 bases). In germline, CDR1 is LGHDT, CDR2 YNNKEL (reference sequence). Trimming removed 0 bases from V and 11 bases from J, with 13 bases in between. This CDR3 is 13 amino acids long. The CDR3 spells CASSQDYRGEAFF. In DNA form, the CDR3 reads TGTGCCAGCAGCCAAGATTACCGGGGGGAGGCTTTCTTT.

The chain carries TRBV28 and TRBJ1-3, with 7 positions matching TRBD1. This CDR3 comprises 15 residues. J was trimmed by 5 bases and V by 6 bases; bases with no gene match: 10. Germline V lookup: CDR1 MDHEN, CDR2 SYDVKM. The chain's CDR3 is CASSQGGIGRNTIYF. The CDR3, as DNA: TGTGCCAGCAGCCAGGGGGGGATCGGTCGAAACACCATATATTTT.

The V and J genes are TRBV5-1 and TRBJ2-1; a possible D gene is TRBD2 (5 bases). V gave up 3 bases and J gave up 2 bases, with 9 bases separating them. Germline CDR1 is SGHRS and CDR2 is YFSETQ. This CDR3 is 14 amino acids long. DNA of the CDR3: TGCGCCAGCAGCTCGGGGAGCCCCTACAATGAGCAGTTCTTC. Amino acid sequence: CASSSGSPYNEQFF.

The V gene is TRBV5-1, the J gene TRBJ1-2; D unclear. The CDR3 is 14 amino acids. The germline V and J ends were trimmed by 2 bases and 1 base, with 9 bases remaining between them. Germline values: CDR1 SGHRS, CDR2 YFSETQ. The CDR3 sequence is CASSFRGDNYGYTF. As DNA, the CDR3 is TGCGCCAGCAGCTTTCGAGGTGATAACTATGGCTACACCTTC.

J is TRBJ1-3 and V is TRBV7-7, with D uncertain. CDR1 is SSHAT, CDR2 FNYEAQ, per germline (reference sequence). CDR3 size: 16 residues. Trimming left V 5 bases short and J 0 bases short, with 14 bases between. CDR3 bases: TGTGCCAGCAGCGACGGGTCACCCCACTCTGGAAACACCATATATTTT. It yields the protein CASSDGSPHSGNTIYF.

The rearrangement uses TRBV11-3 and TRBJ1-1, with 7 bases identical to TRBD1. Germline V gene sequence: CDR1 SGHNT, CDR2 YENEEA. Unmatched junction bases numbered 10, after V lost 5 bases and J lost 4 bases. There are 15 residues in the CDR3. DNA for the CDR3: TGTGCCAGCAGCGGGCGACAGGGTTTGGGCACTGAAGCTTTCTTT. Amino acid sequence: CASSGRQGLGTEAFF.

CDR3 sequence: CASSWTGVLAGYGYTF. The CDR3 coding sequence is TGTGCCAGCAGTTGGACAGGAGTGCTGGCGGGCTATGGCTACACCTTC. The V call is TRBV27, the J call TRBJ1-2; 7 nucleotides match TRBD1. J was trimmed by 4 bases and V by 4 bases; bases with no gene match: 12. This CDR3 contains 16 residues. CDR1 is MNHEY, CDR2 SMNVEV, per germline (reference sequence).

V and J are TRBV15 and TRBJ2-3; 13 bases map to TRBD2. The V and J ends lost 5 bases and 4 bases, in that order; junction bases with no gene match: 6. The CDR3 has 16 residues. Germline lookup yields CDR1 LNHNV and CDR2 YYDKDF (reference sequence). The CDR3 region is CATSEGLAGRSDTQYF. For the CDR3, the DNA is TGTGCCACCAGCGAGGGACTAGCGGGGCGCTCAGATACGCAGTATTTT.